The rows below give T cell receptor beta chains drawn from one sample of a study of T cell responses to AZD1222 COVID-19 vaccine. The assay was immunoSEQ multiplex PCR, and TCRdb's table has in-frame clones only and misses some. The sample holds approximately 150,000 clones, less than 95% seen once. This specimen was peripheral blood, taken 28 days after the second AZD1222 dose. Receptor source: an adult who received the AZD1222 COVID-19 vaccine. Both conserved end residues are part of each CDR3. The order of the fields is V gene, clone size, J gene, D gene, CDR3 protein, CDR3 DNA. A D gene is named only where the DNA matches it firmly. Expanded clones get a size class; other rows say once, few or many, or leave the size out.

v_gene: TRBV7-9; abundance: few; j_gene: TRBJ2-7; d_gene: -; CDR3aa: CASSQESDEQYF; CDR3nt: TGTGCCAGCAGCCAAGAATCGGACGAGCAGTACTTC
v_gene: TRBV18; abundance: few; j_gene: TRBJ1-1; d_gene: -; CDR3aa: CASSYGGGGTEAFF; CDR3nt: TGTGCCAGCTCCTACGGGGGCGGTGGCACTGAAGCTTTCTTT
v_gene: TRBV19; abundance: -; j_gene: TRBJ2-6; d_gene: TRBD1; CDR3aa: CASSRSGTGGFSGANVLTF; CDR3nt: TGTGCCAGTAGTAGATCCGGGACAGGGGGTTTCTCTGGGGCCAACGTCCTGACTTTC
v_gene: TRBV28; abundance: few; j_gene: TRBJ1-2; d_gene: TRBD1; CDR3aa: CASSPANRGLRRGYTF; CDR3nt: TGTGCCAGCAGCCCTGCAAACAGGGGCCTCAGACGAGGCTACACCTTC
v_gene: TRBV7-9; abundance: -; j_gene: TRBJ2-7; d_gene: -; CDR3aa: CASSLGGQPYEQYF; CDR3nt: TGTGCCAGCAGCTTAGGGGGCCAACCATACGAGCAGTACTTC
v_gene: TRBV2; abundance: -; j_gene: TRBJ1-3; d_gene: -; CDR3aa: CASSVREIKYF; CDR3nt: TGTGCCAGCAGTGTACGGGAGATAAAATATTTT
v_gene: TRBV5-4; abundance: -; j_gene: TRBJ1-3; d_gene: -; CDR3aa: CASSLGGGTATFGNTIYF; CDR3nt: TGTGCCAGCAGCTTGGGAGGAGGGACGGCAACTTTTGGAAACACCATATATTTT
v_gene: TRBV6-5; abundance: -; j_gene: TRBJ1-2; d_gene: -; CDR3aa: CASSYSSSGDDVGYTF; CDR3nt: TGTGCCAGCAGTTACTCGAGCTCAGGGGACGATGTTGGCTACACCTTC
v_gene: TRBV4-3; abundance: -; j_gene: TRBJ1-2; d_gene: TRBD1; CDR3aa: CASSRTGVGGYTF; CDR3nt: TGCGCCAGCAGCCGAACAGGGGTAGGTGGCTACACCTTC
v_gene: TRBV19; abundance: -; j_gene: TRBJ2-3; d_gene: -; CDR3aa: CASSKARGSTDTQYF; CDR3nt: TGTGCCAGTAGTAAGGCCCGGGGAAGCACAGATACGCAGTATTTT
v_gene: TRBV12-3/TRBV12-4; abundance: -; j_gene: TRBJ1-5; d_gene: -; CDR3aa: CASGGGPGPQHF; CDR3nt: TGTGCCTCTGGGGGGGGGCCCGGGCCCCAGCATTTT
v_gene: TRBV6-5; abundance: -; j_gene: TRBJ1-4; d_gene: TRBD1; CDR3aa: CASSYQGARTNEKLFF; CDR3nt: TGTGCCAGCAGTTATCAGGGGGCGCGTACTAATGAAAAACTGTTTTTT
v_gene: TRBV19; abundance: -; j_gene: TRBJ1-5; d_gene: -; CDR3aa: CASGSQGNQPQHF; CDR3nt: TGTGCCAGTGGCAGCCAGGGCAATCAGCCCCAGCATTTT
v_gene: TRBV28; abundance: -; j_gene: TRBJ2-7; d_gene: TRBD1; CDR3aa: CASRPGQGYEQYF; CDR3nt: TGTGCCAGCAGGCCGGGACAGGGCTACGAGCAGTACTTC
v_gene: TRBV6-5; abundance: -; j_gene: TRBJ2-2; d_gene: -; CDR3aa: CASSPGRATGELFF; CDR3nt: TGTGCCAGCAGCCCGGGACGGGCCACCGGGGAGCTGTTTTTT
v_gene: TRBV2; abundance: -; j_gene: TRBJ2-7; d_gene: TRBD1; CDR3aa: CASSDRGRYEQYF; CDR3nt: TGTGCCAGCAGCGACAGGGGGCGATACGAGCAGTACTTC
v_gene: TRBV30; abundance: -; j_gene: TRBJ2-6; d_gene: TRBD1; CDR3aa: CAWSGDRVLSGANVLTF; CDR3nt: TGTGCCTGGAGTGGGGACAGGGTACTCTCTGGGGCCAACGTCCTGACTTTC
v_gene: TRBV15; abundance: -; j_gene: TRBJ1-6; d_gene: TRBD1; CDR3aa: CATSRFRDSSYNSPLHF; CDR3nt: TGTGCCACCAGCAGATTTAGGGACAGCTCCTATAATTCACCCCTCCACTTT
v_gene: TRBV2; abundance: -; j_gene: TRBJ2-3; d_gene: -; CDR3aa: CASSPQGHDTQYF; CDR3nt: TGTGCCAGCAGCCCCCAGGGGCACGATACGCAGTATTTT
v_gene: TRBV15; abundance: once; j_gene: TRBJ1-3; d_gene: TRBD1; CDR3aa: CATSRDGQATGNTIYF; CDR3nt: TGTGCCACCAGCAGAGACGGACAGGCCACTGGAAACACCATATATTTT
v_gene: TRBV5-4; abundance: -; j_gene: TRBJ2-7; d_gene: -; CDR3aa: CASSLRGAIPEQYF; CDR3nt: TGTGCCAGCAGCTTGAGGGGGGCTATTCCCGAGCAGTACTTC
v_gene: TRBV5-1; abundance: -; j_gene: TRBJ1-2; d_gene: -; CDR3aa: CASMDVRFPSYGYTF; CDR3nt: TGCGCCAGCATGGATGTTAGGTTCCCTAGCTATGGCTACACCTTC
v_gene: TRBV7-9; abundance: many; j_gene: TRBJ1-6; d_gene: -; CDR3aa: CASSLEQYNSPLHF; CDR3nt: TGTGCCAGCAGCTTAGAACAGTATAATTCACCCCTCCACTTT
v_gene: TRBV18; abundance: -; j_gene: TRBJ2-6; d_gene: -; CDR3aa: CASSPSTVLSGANVLTF; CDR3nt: TGTGCCAGCTCACCATCGACAGTCCTCTCTGGGGCCAACGTCCTGACTTTC
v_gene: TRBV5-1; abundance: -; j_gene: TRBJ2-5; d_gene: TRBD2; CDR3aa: CASSLSTGRVETQYF; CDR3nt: TGCGCCAGCAGCTTATCGACGGGGAGGGTAGAGACCCAGTACTTC
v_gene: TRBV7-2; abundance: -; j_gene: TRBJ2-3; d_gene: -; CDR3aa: CASSLAVSRGDTQYF; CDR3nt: TGTGCCAGCAGCTTAGCGGTCTCACGGGGAGATACGCAGTATTTT
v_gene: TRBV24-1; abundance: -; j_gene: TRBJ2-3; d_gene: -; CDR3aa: CATSDSLGVDTQYF; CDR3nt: TGTGCCACCAGTGATTCGTTGGGGGTTGATACGCAGTATTTT
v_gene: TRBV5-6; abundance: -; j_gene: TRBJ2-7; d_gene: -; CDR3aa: CASSFLREQYF; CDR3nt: TGTGCCAGCAGCTTTTTACGGGAGCAGTACTTC
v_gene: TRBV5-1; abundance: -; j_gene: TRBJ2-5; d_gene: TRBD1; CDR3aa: CASSPDRAGETQYF; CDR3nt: TGCGCCAGCAGCCCGGACAGGGCTGGGGAGACCCAGTACTTC
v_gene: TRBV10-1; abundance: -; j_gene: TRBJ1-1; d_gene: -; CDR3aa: CASSESVTRMNTEAFF; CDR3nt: TGCGCCAGCAGTGAATCCGTCACACGCATGAACACTGAAGCTTTCTTT
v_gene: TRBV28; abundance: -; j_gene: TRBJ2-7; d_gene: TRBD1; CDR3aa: CASSSSGQLYEQYF; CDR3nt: TGTGCCAGCAGTTCATCGGGACAGCTGTACGAGCAGTACTTC
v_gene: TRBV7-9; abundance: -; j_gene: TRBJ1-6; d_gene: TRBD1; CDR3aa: CASSFDREYNSPLHF; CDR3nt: TGTGCCAGCAGCTTCGACAGGGAGTATAATTCACCCCTCCACTTT
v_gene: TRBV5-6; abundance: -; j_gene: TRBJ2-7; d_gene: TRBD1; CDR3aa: CASSLALGQGQYF; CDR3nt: TGTGCCAGCAGCTTGGCCCTCGGACAGGGGCAGTACTTC
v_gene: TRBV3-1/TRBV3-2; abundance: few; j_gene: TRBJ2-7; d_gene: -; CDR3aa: CASSYRTRPTYEQYF; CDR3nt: TGTGCCAGCAGCTACAGGACCAGGCCTACCTACGAGCAGTACTTC
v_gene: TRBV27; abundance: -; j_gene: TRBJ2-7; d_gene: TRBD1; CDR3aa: CASSRDRDRVNPTYEQYF; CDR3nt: TGTGCCAGCAGCCGCGACCGGGACAGGGTAAATCCTACGTACGAGCAGTACTTC
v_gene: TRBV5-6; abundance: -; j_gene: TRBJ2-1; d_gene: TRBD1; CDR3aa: CASSLEGQGGEQFF; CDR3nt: TGTGCCAGCAGCTTGGAGGGACAGGGTGGTGAGCAGTTCTTC
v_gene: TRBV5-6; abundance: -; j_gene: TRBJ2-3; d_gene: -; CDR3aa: CASSLWAVISTDTQYF; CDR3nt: TGTGCCAGCAGCTTGTGGGCCGTTATTAGCACAGATACGCAGTATTTT
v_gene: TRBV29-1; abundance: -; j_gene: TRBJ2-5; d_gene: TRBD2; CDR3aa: CSSIAGAGETQYF; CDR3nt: TGCAGCTCTATAGCGGGAGCAGGGGAGACCCAGTACTTC
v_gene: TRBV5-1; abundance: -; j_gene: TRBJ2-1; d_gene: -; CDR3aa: CASSLEVAWEQFF; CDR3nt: TGCGCCAGCAGCTTGGAAGTCGCGTGGGAGCAGTTCTTC
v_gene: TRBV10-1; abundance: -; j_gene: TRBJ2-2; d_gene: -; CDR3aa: CASSWRGRGTGELFF; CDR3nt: TGCGCCAGCAGCTGGAGGGGGCGCGGGACCGGGGAGCTGTTTTTT
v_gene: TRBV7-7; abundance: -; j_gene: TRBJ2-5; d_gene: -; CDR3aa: CASSPGETQYF; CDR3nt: TGTGCCAGCAGCCCAGGAGAGACCCAGTACTTC
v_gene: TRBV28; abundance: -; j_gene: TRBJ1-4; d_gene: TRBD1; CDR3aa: CASRPNRGGEKLFF; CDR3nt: TGTGCCAGCAGACCCAACAGGGGTGGGGAAAAACTGTTTTTT
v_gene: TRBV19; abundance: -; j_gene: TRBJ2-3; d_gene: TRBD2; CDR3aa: CASSTSSGTSGSDTQYF; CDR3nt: TGTGCCAGTAGTACTTCCTCCGGGACTAGCGGGAGTGATACGCAGTATTTT
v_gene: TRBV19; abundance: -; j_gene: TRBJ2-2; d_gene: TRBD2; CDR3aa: CASSLPGLLGELFF; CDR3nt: TGTGCCAGTAGTCTTCCGGGACTACTAGGGGAGCTGTTTTTT
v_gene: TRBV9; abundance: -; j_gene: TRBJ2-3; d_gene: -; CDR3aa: CASSVGAEDTQYF; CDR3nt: TGTGCCAGCAGCGTAGGTGCAGAAGATACGCAGTATTTT
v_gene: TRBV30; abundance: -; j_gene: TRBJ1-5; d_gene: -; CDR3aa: CAWRANSNQPQHF; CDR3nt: TGTGCCTGGAGGGCCAATAGCAATCAGCCCCAGCATTTT
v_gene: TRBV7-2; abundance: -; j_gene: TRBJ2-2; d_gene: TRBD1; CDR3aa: CASSPVGTGVRAGELFF; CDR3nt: TGTGCCAGCAGCCCGGTTGGGACAGGGGTTAGGGCCGGGGAGCTGTTTTTT
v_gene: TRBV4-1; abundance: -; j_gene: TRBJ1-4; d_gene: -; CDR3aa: CASSLTTNEKLFF; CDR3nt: TGCGCCAGCAGCCTGACGACTAATGAAAAACTGTTTTTT
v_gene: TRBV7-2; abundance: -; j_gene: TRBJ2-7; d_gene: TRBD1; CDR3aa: CASSFRSGGPYEQYF; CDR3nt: TGTGCCAGCAGCTTTAGGTCAGGGGGTCCCTACGAGCAGTACTTC
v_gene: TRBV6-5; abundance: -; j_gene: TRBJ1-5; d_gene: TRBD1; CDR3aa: CASSYPDRVSNQPQHF; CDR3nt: TGTGCCAGCAGTTACCCCGACAGGGTGAGCAATCAGCCCCAGCATTTT
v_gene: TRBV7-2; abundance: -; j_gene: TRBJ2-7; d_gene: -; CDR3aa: CASSHRGGPGPYEQYF; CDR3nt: TGTGCCAGCAGCCATAGGGGGGGGCCCGGGCCCTACGAGCAGTACTTC